The 15 T cell receptor beta chains reported below all come from one sample, sequenced in a study of blood T cell repertoires in COVID-19. Method: immunoSEQ multiplex PCR; TCRdb's copy keeps in-frame clones and lacks some. The sample holds more than 300,000 clones, around nine tenths seen once. Sequencing was performed on PBMCs or T cells enriched from blood (not recorded which). The receptors were gathered from a woman aged 25-40 years who had been exposed to COVID-19.

This clone was seen more than once but under ten times. The rearrangement joins TRBV7-6 to TRBJ2-1, with 7 positions matching TRBD2. The CDR3 is 16 residues long. With 3 bases clipped from V and 0 bases from J, the junction kept 5 bases outside the gene matches. CDR1 is SGHVS, CDR2 FNYEAQ, per germline. CDR3 residues: CASSFTGGGSYNEQFF. The CDR3 DNA reads TGTGCCAGCAGCTTTACTGGCGGGGGCTCCTACAATGAGCAGTTCTTC.

The chain links TRBV3-1 (or the pseudogene TRBV3-2) to TRBJ2-2; 11 bases agree with TRBD2. V was pared by 4 bases and J by 7 bases, with 8 bases of the junction left unmatched. Germline V gives CDR1 LGHDT, CDR2 YNNKEL (reference sequence). The CDR3 runs 16 residues. Here the CDR3 reads CASSPIAGGQHGELFF. For the CDR3, the DNA is TGTGCCAGCAGCCCAATAGCGGGGGGGCAACACGGGGAGCTGTTTTTT.

The CDR3 sequence: CASSEGHSNTEAFF. As DNA, the CDR3 is TGTGCCAGCAGTGAAGGACACTCGAACACTGAAGCTTTCTTT. The chain has TRBV2 and TRBJ1-1; D gene uncertain. The length of the CDR3 is 14 residues. CDR1 and CDR2 from the germline V gene are SNHLY and FYNNEI. V gave up 1 base and J gave up 1 base, with 7 bases separating them.

The V and J genes are TRBV3-1 (or the pseudogene TRBV3-2) and TRBJ1-4; D gene unclear. The CDR3 has 12 residues. CDR1 and CDR2 from the germline V gene are LGHDT and YNNKEL (reference sequence). Trimming removed 11 bases from V and 3 bases from J, with 10 bases in between. The CDR3 region is CACGAPNEKLFF. For the CDR3, the DNA is TGTGCCTGCGGTGCGCCTAATGAAAAACTGTTTTTT.

This clone was detected only once. This chain links TRBV19 with TRBJ1-1; D remains ambiguous. The CDR3 runs 14 residues. Germline loops: CDR1 LNHDA, CDR2 SQIVND (reference sequence). Trimming stripped 7 bases from V and 3 bases from J, with 15 bases between. CDR3 sequence (DNA): TGTGCCAGTATAAAACGAGCGGGGTACACTGAAGCTTTCTTT. Translated: CASIKRAGYTEAFF.

The chain recombines TRBV7-3 with TRBJ1-1; 8 nucleotides align to TRBD1. Trimming removed 5 bases from V and 3 bases from J; junction bases left unmatched: 11. Germline loops: CDR1 SGHTA, CDR2 FQGTGA. The CDR3 runs 16 residues. The CDR3 reads CASSRGAGGTDTEAFF. Written as DNA, the CDR3 is TGTGCCAGCAGCCGAGGGGCAGGGGGCACGGACACTGAAGCTTTCTTT.

The gene calls are TRBV30 and TRBJ1-6, with D tentatively TRBD1 (6 bases). V was clipped by 7 bases and J by 6 bases, with 13 bases between them. The CDR3 sequence is 13 residues long. Per the germline V gene, CDR1 is GTSNPN and CDR2 is SVGIG (reference sequence). The CDR3 region has the DNA TGTGCCTCCGGAACAGGGCGTAATTCACCCCTCCACTTT. Its protein is CASGTGRNSPLHF. The whole variable domain, filled in from reference TRBV30 and TRBJ1-6, reads SQTIHQWPATLVQPVGSPLSLECTVEGTSNPNLYWYRQAAGRGLQLLFYSVGIGQISSEVPQNLSASRPQDRQFILSSKKLLLSDSGFYLCASGTGRNSPLHFGNGTRLTVT.

This clone was found once. V usage is TRBV7-6 and J usage is TRBJ2-5, with D tentatively TRBD2 (6 bases). Germline CDR1 reads SGHVS; CDR2 reads FNYEAQ. V dropped 6 bases and J dropped 5 bases, with 13 bases sitting between them. This CDR3 comprises 13 residues. CDR3 sequence reads: CASRQGGEETQYF. CDR3 DNA sequence: TGTGCCAGCAGACAAGGAGGGGAGGAGACCCAGTACTTC.

This clone came up a few times. The chain employs TRBV24-1 and TRBJ1-2; 7 bases agree with TRBD1. The V gene end was trimmed by 4 bases and the J gene end by 5 bases; junction bases not matched to a gene: 9. Germline V lookup: CDR1 KGHDR, CDR2 SFDVKD. This CDR3 has 15 amino acids. In DNA, the CDR3 is TGTGCCACCAGTGAATCCCGGGACAGACATTATGGCTACACCTTC. The encoded protein is CATSESRDRHYGYTF.

V is TRBV19 and J is TRBJ1-5, with TRBD1 matching over 8 bases. CDR1 is LNHDA, CDR2 SQIVND, per germline (reference sequence). V dropped 6 bases and J dropped 1; count of bases not matched to a gene: 5. There are 15 residues in the CDR3. The CDR3 region is CASRVDRGSNQPQHF. In DNA, the CDR3 is TGTGCCAGTAGGGTTGACAGGGGAAGCAATCAGCCCCAGCATTTT.

The chain is built from TRBV5-1 and TRBJ2-3; 12 bases line up with TRBD2. With 1 base clipped from V and 3 bases from J, the junction kept 6 bases outside the gene matches. The CDR3 spans 17 residues. Germline lookup yields CDR1 SGHRS and CDR2 YFSETQ. The CDR3 spells CASSLIGLAGGTDTQYF. CDR3 nucleotide sequence: TGCGCCAGCAGCTTGATTGGTCTAGCGGGGGGGACAGATACGCAGTATTTT.

This clone was seen more than once but under ten times. J is TRBJ2-5 and V is TRBV5-6; D may be TRBD2 (6 bases). The V end lost 4 bases, the J end lost 5 bases, and 18 bases lay between the germline ends. The CDR3 is made up of 15 amino acids. CDR1 is SGHDT and CDR2 is YYEEEE in the germline V gene. In DNA, the CDR3 is TGTGCCAGCAGCCATTTACCCACTAGCAAGGAGACCCAGTACTTC. The encoded protein is CASSHLPTSKETQYF.

Details on this clone: This sample also contains other DNA sequences that code for the same CDR3. The gene calls are TRBV19 and TRBJ1-1; D perhaps matches TRBD1 (5 bases). Germline CDR1 LNHDA, CDR2 SQIVND (reference sequence). With 2 bases removed from V and 1 base from J, the gap between germline ends came to 8 bases. The CDR3 runs 14 residues. The DNA for the CDR3 is TGTGCCAGTAGTATACAGGGCGGGAACACTGAAGCTTTCTTT. Translated, it gives CASSIQGGNTEAFF.

This clone was seen only once. V gene TRBV4-3 combines with J gene TRBJ1-4; no firm D call. The germline V gene has CDR1 LGHNA and CDR2 YSLEER. The V and J ends lost 0 bases and 0 bases respectively, with 5 bases between them. This CDR3 region has 15 residues. DNA of the CDR3: TGCGCCAGCAGCCAAGATCCCGCAACTAATGAAAAACTGTTTTTT. It encodes CASSQDPATNEKLFF.

The chain recombines TRBV3-1 (or the pseudogene TRBV3-2) with TRBJ1-1; D is undetermined. This CDR3 is 11 amino acids long. Germline CDR1 reads LGHDT; CDR2 reads YNNKEL (reference sequence). The germline V and J ends were trimmed by 8 bases and 7 bases, with 11 bases remaining between them. In nucleotides, the CDR3 is TGTGCCAGCCAGAACGCAGGTGAAGCTTTCTTT. Protein: CASQNAGEAFF.